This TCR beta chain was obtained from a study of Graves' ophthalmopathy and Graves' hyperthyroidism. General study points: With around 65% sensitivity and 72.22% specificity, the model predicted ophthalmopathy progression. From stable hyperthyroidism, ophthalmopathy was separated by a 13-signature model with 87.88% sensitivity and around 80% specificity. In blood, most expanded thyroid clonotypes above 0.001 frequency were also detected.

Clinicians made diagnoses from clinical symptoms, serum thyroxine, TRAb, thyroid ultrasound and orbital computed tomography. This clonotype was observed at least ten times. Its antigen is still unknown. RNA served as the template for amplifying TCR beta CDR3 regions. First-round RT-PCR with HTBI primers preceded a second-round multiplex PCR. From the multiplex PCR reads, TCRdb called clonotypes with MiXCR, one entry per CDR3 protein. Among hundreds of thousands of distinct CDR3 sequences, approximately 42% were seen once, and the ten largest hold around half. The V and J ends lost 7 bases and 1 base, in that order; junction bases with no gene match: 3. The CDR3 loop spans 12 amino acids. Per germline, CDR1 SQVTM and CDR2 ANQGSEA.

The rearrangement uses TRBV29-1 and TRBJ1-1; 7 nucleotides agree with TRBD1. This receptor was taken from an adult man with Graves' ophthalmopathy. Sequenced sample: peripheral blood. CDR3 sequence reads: CSGRQGNTEAFF. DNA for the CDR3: TGCAGCGGAAGACAGGGGAACACTGAAGCTTTCTTT. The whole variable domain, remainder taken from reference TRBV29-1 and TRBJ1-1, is SAVISQKPSRDICQRGTSLTIQCQVDSQVTMMFWYRQQPGQSLTLIATANQGSEATYESGFVIDKFPISRPNLTFSTLTVSNMSPEDSSIYLCSGRQGNTEAFFGQGTRLTVV.